These 15 T cell receptor beta chains share one sample of origin, sequenced in a study of T cell repertoires in cytomegalovirus infection. TCRdb redid the calling of the reads with MiXCR, one entry per CDR3 protein. The table includes a few hundred thousand distinct CDR3 sequences, under 35% detected once. No antigen is known for these receptors. This specimen was cultured PBMCs, taken from culture after CMV antigen stimulation. These receptors were obtained from a human donor in good health (CMV status not recorded). Some clones in this sample may be carry-over from other donors' samples.

A few counts support this clonotype. This rearrangement joins TRBV19 to TRBJ1-5, with TRBD1 matching over 7 bases. Germline-derived CDR1 and CDR2 are LNHDA and SQIVND (reference sequence). The V segment lost 6 bases and the J segment 1 base; nucleotides outside the gene matches: 3. This CDR3 contains 14 residues. CDR3 sequence reads: CASRQTGSNQPQHF. Written as DNA, the CDR3 is TGTGCCAGTAGACAGACAGGGAGCAATCAGCCCCAGCATTTT.

This clonotype was counted at least ten times. The chain carries TRBV7-8 and TRBJ2-1; tentatively, D is TRBD1 (7 bases). The germline V gene has CDR1 SGHVS and CDR2 FQNEAQ. V gave up 0 bases and J gave up 2 bases, with 26 bases separating them. The CDR3 loop spans 21 amino acids. The chain's CDR3 is CASSLALIGTAKWEAYNEQFF. In DNA form, the CDR3 reads TGTGCCAGCAGCTTAGCGCTTATTGGGACAGCCAAGTGGGAGGCCTACAATGAGCAGTTCTTC.

This clonotype turned up a few times. V gene TRBV12-3 or TRBV12-4 combines with J gene TRBJ2-7, with TRBD2 matching 8 bases. Trimming took 6 bases from V and 5 from J; bases not matched to a gene: 12. This CDR3 spans 15 amino acids. The chain's CDR3 is CASRYSGGRSDEQYF. The CDR3 DNA reads TGTGCCAGCAGATACAGCGGGGGAAGGTCGGACGAGCAGTACTTC.

The genes are TRBV28 and TRBJ1-3; 8 bases fit TRBD1. The CDR3 covers 15 residues. Trimming took 3 bases from V and 4 from J; bases not matched to a gene: 5. Per the germline V gene, CDR1 is MDHEN and CDR2 is SYDVKM. The CDR3 is CASSFRQGRGNTIYF. In nucleotides, the CDR3 is TGTGCCAGCAGTTTCAGACAGGGGCGAGGAAACACCATATATTTT.

The rearrangement links TRBV19 to TRBJ1-4; D remains ambiguous. Deletions cut 7 bases from V and 8 bases from J, with 14 bases between. The CDR3 contains 13 residues. Germline assignment: CDR1 LNHDA and CDR2 SQIVND (reference sequence). CDR3: CASNGPRREKLFF. In nucleotides, the CDR3 is TGTGCCAGTAACGGCCCCCGAAGGGAAAAACTGTTTTTT.

This clonotype occurred once. The chain joins TRBV15 to TRBJ2-2; D remains ambiguous. V was clipped by 8 bases and J by 7 bases, with 20 bases between them. The CDR3 is 15 amino acids. The germline V gene has CDR1 LNHNV and CDR2 YYDKDF (reference sequence). The CDR3 DNA sequence: TGTGCCACCGCATATGATTTTAACCAGGTCGGGGAGCTGTTTTTT. This encodes CATAYDFNQVGELFF.

This chain links TRBV10-3 with TRBJ2-7; D not certain. The V gene lost 3 bases and the J gene lost 3 bases, with 15 bases spanning the gap. This CDR3 region has 15 residues. Per germline, CDR1 ENHRY and CDR2 SYGVKD. CDR3 protein: CAISDHGSRYYEQYF. DNA of the CDR3: TGTGCCATCAGTGACCACGGAAGTAGATACTACGAGCAGTACTTC.

V gene TRBV6-1 combines with J gene TRBJ1-4; D remains unclear. CDR3 length: 14 amino acids. V was trimmed by 2 bases and J by 8 bases, leaving 12 bases between them. CDR1 and CDR2 from the germline V gene are MNHNS and SASEGT. CDR3 region: CASSEKSGQEKLFF. Written as DNA, the CDR3 is TGTGCCAGCAGTGAAAAGAGCGGTCAAGAAAAACTGTTTTTT.

The J gene is TRBJ1-1, the V gene TRBV20-1; D gene ambiguous. Germline V gene data show CDR1 as DFQATT and CDR2 as SNEGSKA (reference sequence). Trimming pared 5 bases from V and 0 bases from J, leaving 13 bases between. The CDR3 sequence is 14 residues long. CDR3 in amino acids: CSASRASMNTEAFF. The CDR3 DNA reads as TGCAGTGCTTCCCGGGCAAGCATGAACACTGAAGCTTTCTTT.

This clonotype was seen a few times. The chain joins TRBV7-2 to TRBJ2-2, with a tentative D call TRBD1 (5 bases). The CDR3 is 17 amino acids. Trimming shortened V by 5 bases and J by 0 bases, and 16 bases separated the two germline ends. The germline V gene encodes CDR1 SGHTA and CDR2 FQGNSA. CDR3 nucleotides: TGTGCCAGCAGCCTCGTCGACAGTCTCGCGAACACCGGGGAGCTGTTTTTT. It yields the protein CASSLVDSLANTGELFF. The full variable domain, completed using reference TRBV7-2 and TRBJ2-2, is GAGVSQSPSNKVTEKGKDVELRCDPISGHTALYWYRQSLGQGLEFLIYFQGNSAPDKSGLPSDRFSAERTGGSVSTLTIQRTQQEDSAVYLCASSLVDSLANTGELFFGEGSRLTVL.

The chain is built from TRBV6-1 and TRBJ1-1, with a weak D call TRBD1 (6 bases). CDR1 and CDR2 from the germline V gene are MNHNS and SASEGT. V lost 1 base and J lost 9, with 15 bases in between. CDR3 length: 14 amino acids. CDR3 sequence: CASSEDLSGTKAFF. In DNA, the CDR3 is TGTGCCAGCAGTGAAGACCTTTCCGGGACAAAAGCTTTCTTT.

The table lists this clonotype with a few counts. The chain recombines TRBV7-6 with TRBJ2-6; no firm D call. The CDR3 extends over 16 amino acids. V was cut by 5 bases and J by 0 bases, with 11 bases left in between. Germline V gene sequence: CDR1 SGHVS, CDR2 FNYEAQ. The CDR3 spells CASSARRGSGANVLTF. The DNA of the CDR3 is TGTGCCAGCAGCGCGCGACGAGGCTCTGGGGCCAACGTCCTGACTTTC. Using reference TRBV7-6 and TRBJ2-6 for the parts outside the CDR3, the full variable domain is GAGVSQSPRYKVTKRGQDVALRCDPISGHVSLYWYRQALGQGPEFLTYFNYEAQQDKSGLPNDRFSAERPEGSISTLTIQRTEQRDSAMYRCASSARRGSGANVLTFGAGSRLTVL.

In nucleotides, the CDR3 is TGTGCCAGTAGTATAGATACGAGGAGCACCGGGGAGCTGTTTTTT. This codes for CASSIDTRSTGELFF. The chain links TRBV19 to TRBJ2-2; D remains unclear. The CDR3 runs to 15 residues. Germline-derived CDR1 and CDR2 are LNHDA and SQIVND (reference sequence). Between the trimmed V and J ends, which lost 0 bases and 4 bases, there was a span of 9 bases.

The rearrangement joins TRBV29-1 to TRBJ1-2; TRBD1 aligns across 9 bases. Germline trimming cut 6 bases from V and 1 base from J; bases unmatched to any gene: 3. The CDR3 runs to 13 residues. CDR1 and CDR2 from the germline V gene are SQVTM and ANQGSEA. This chain's CDR3 is CSVDRGINYGYTF. The CDR3 nucleotides read TGCAGCGTGGACAGGGGAATTAACTATGGCTACACCTTC.

The chain is built from TRBV7-2 and TRBJ1-1; a possible D gene is TRBD1 (5 bases). Germline V CDR1 and CDR2: SGHTA, FQGNSA. The CDR3 is 15 residues long. V lost 5 bases, J lost 4 bases, and 17 bases lay in between. This chain's CDR3 is CASSRGDGESTEAFF. In nucleotides, the CDR3 is TGTGCCAGCAGCCGGGGCGACGGGGAGAGCACTGAAGCTTTCTTT.